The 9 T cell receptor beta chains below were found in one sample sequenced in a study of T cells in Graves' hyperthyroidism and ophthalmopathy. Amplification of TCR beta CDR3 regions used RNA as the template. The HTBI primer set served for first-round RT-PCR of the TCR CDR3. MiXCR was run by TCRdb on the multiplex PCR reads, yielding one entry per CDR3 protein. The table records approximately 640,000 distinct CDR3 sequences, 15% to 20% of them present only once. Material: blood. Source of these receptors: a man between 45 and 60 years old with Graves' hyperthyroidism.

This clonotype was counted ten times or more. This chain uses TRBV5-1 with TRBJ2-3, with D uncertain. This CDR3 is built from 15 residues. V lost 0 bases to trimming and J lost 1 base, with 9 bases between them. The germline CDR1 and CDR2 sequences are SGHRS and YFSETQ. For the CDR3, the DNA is TGCGCCAGCAGCTTGGGCCCCGAAGGCACAGATACGCAGTATTTT. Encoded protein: CASSLGPEGTDTQYF. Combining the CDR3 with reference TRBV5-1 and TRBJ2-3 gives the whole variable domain KAGVTQTPRYLIKTRGQQVTLSCSPISGHRSVSWYQQTPGQGLQFLFEYFSETQRNKGNFPGRFSGRQFSNSRSEMNVSTLELGDSALYLCASSLGPEGTDTQYFGPGTRLTVL.

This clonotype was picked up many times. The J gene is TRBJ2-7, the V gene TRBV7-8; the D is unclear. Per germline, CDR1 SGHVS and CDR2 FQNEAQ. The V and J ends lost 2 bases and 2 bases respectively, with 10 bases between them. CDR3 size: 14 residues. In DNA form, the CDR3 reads TGTGCCAGCAGCTTATATACAGCGCCCTACGAGCAGTACTTC. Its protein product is CASSLYTAPYEQYF.

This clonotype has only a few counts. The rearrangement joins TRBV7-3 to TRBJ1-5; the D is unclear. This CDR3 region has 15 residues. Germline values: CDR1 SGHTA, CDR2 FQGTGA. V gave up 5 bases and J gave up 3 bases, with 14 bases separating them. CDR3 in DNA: TGTGCCAGCAGCCTAGACCGTCCGCTCAATCAGCCCCAGCATTTT. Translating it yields CASSLDRPLNQPQHF. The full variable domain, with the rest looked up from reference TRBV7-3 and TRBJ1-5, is GAGVSQTPSNKVTEKGKYVELRCDPISGHTALYWYRQSLGQGPEFLIYFQGTGAADDSGLPNDRFFAVRPEGSVSTLKIQRTERGDSAVYLCASSLDRPLNQPQHFGDGTRLSIL.

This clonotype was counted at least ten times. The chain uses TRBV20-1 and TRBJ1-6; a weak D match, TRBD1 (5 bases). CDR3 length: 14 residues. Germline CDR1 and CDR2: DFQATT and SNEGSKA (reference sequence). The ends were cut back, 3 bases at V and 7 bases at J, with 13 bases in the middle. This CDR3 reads CSARGPGWNSPLHF. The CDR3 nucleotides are TGCAGTGCTAGGGGTCCAGGGTGGAATTCACCCCTCCACTTT.

CDR3 in DNA: TGCGCCAGCAGCCAAGATACGGGCTTGAGGACTAGCGGGAGCGACGAGCAGTACTTC. This translates into CASSQDTGLRTSGSDEQYF. This chain connects TRBV4-3 to TRBJ2-7; TRBD2 matches 13 bases. Germline V CDR1 and CDR2: LGHNA, YSLEER. Trimming cost V 0 bases and J 5 bases; bases outside gene matches: 13. CDR3 size: 19 residues.

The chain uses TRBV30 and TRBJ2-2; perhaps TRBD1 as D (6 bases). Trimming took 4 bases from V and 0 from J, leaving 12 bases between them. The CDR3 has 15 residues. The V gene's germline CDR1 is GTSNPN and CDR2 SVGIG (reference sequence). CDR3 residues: CAWNQGRTNTGELFF. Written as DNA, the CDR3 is TGTGCCTGGAACCAGGGGCGGACGAACACCGGGGAGCTGTTTTTT.

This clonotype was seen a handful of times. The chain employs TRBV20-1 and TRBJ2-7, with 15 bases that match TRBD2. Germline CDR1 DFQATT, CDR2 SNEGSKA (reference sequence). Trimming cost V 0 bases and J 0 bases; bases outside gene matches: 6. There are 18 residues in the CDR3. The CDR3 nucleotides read TGCAGTGCTAGAGATATGGGACTAGCGGGGGGTGGCTCCTACGAGCAGTACTTC. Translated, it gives CSARDMGLAGGGSYEQYF.

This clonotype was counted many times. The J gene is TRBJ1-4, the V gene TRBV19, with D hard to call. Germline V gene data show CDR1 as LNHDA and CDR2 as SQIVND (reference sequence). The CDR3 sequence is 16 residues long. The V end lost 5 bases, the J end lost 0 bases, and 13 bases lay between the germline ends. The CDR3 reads CASSLRRGATNEKLFF. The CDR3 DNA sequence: TGTGCCAGTAGTCTTCGGCGGGGAGCAACTAATGAAAAACTGTTTTTT.

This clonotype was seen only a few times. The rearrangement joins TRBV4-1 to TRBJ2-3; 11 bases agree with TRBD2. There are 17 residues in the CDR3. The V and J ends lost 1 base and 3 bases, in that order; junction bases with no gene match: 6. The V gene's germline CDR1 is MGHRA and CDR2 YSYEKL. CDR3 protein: CASSQATGLAVTDTQYF. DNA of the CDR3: TGCGCCAGCAGCCAAGCTACGGGACTAGCGGTTACAGATACGCAGTATTTT.